This TCR beta chain originates from a study of T cell changes during pregnancy in multiple sclerosis. This table comes from immunoSEQ multiplex PCR, and its TCRdb copy is limited to in-frame clones, with some not included. The table records about 92,000 clones, under 95% of them present only once. The CDR3 spans 13 residues. Germline assignment: CDR1 MNHNS and CDR2 SASEGT. Trimming shortened V by 1 base and J by 6 bases, and 9 bases separated the two germline ends. The input for sequencing was peripheral blood, taken in the first trimester of pregnancy. The chain combines TRBV6-1 with TRBJ1-2; D is unclear. The clonotype comes from a female donor with multiple sclerosis, enrolled in a pregnancy study. For the CDR3, the DNA is TGTGCCAGCAGTGAAGTCATCGGGGATGGCTACACCTTC. Its translation is CASSEVIGDGYTF.